Reported below is one TCR beta chain. The target antigen is unknown. Assay: immunoSEQ multiplex PCR; the TCRdb copy retains only in-frame clones and omits some. The sample records about 75,000 clones, about 86% being singletons. The sample is drawn from a study of OX40 agonist ivuxolimab in advanced cancers. Overall study: Given to patients was ivuxolimab, an agonistic anti-OX40 (CD134) antibody. Study-level results: In CD8+ T cells, expanded clones were on average more numerous than in CD4+.

Patients with a history of autoimmune disease or on systemic immunosuppression were excluded. Trimming at V came to 3 bases and at J to 7 bases, leaving 4 bases not matched to a gene. Looked up from germline, CDR1 is SGHVS and CDR2 is FNYEAQ. The CDR3 is 14 amino acids. This receptor was taken from an adult with an advanced solid tumor such as melanoma, head and neck, liver or kidney cancer. The gene calls are TRBV7-6 and TRBJ1-4, with 8 bases lining up with TRBD1. Sequencing was performed on CD4+ or CD8+ T cells sorted from blood, taken in a trial of the OX40 agonist ivuxolimab. For the CDR3, the DNA is TGTGCCAGCAGCTTGGACAGGGCAGGTGAAAAACTGTTTTTT. This encodes CASSLDRAGEKLFF. The complete variable domain, with remaining parts taken from reference TRBV7-6 and TRBJ1-4, reads GAGVSQSPRYKVTKRGQDVALRCDPISGHVSLYWYRQALGQGPEFLTYFNYEAQQDKSGLPNDRFSAERPEGSISTLTIQRTEQRDSAMYRCASSLDRAGEKLFFGSGTQLSVL.